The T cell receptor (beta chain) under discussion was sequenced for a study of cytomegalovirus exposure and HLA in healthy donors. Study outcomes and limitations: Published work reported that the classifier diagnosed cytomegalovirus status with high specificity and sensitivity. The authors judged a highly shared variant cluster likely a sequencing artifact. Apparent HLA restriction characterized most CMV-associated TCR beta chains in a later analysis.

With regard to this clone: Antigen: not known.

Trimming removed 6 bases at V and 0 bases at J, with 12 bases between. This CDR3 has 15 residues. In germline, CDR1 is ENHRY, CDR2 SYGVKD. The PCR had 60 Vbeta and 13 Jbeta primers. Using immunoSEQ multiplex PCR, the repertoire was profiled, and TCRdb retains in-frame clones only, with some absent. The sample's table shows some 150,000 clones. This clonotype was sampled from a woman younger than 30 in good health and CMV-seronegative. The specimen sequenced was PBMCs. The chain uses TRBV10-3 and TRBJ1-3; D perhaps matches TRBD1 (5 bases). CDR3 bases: TGTGCCATCAGGAAGACAGTAGACTCTGGAAACACCATATATTTT. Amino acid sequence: CAIRKTVDSGNTIYF.